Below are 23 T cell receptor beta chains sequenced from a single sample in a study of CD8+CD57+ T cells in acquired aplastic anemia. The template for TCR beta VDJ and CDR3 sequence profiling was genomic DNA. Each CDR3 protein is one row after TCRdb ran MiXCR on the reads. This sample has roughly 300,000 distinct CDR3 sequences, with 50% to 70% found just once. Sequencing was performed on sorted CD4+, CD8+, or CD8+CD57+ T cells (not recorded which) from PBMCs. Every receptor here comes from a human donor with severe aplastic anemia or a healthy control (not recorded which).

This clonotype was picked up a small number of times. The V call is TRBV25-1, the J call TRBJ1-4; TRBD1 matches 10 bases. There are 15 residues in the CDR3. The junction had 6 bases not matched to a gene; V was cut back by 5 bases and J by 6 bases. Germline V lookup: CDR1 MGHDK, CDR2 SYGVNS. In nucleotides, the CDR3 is TGTGCCAGCAGTAGGATCGGGACAGGGGATGAAAAACTGTTTTTT. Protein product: CASSRIGTGDEKLFF. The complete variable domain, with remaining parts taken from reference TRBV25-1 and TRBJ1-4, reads EADIYQTPRYLVIGTGKKITLECSQTMGHDKMYWYQQDPGMELHLIHYSYGVNSTEKGDLSSESTVSRIRTEHFPLTLESARPSHTSQYLCASSRIGTGDEKLFFGSGTQLSVL.

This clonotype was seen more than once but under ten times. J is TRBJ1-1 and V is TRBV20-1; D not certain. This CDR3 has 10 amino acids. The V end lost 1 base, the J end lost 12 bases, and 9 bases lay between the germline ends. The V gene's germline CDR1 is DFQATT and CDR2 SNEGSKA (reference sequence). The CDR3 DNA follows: TGCAGTGCTAGAGGGACGACGACTTTCTTT. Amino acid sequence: CSARGTTTFF.

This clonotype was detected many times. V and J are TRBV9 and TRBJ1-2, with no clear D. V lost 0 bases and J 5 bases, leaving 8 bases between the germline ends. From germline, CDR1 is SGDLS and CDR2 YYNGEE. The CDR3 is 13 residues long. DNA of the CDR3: TGTGCCAGCAGCGTAGCGGCGGATTATGGCTACACCTTC. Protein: CASSVAADYGYTF.

In DNA form, the CDR3 reads TGTGCCAGCATACGGGGTGGATATGGCTACACCTTC. Its translation: CASIRGGYGYTF. V usage is TRBV12-3 or TRBV12-4 and J usage is TRBJ1-2; no definite D call. The CDR3 has 12 amino acids. V was trimmed by 7 bases and J by 5 bases, leaving 11 bases between them.

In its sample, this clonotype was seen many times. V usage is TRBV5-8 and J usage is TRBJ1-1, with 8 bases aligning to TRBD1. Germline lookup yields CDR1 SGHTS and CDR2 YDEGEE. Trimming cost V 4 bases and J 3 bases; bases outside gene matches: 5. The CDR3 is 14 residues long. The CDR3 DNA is TGTGCCAGCAGCGCCCAGGGGGCGGACACTGAAGCTTTCTTT. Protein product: CASSAQGADTEAFF. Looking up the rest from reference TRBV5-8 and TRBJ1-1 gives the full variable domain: EAGVTQSPTHLIKTRGQQATLRCSPISGHTSVYWYQQALGLGLQFLLWYDEGEERNRGNFPPRFSGRQFPNYSSELNVNALELEDSALYLCASSAQGADTEAFFGQGTRLTVV.

The CDR3 DNA reads TGCGCCAGCAGCTTGGAGTTGGGCGAGCAGTACTTC. Its protein is CASSLELGEQYF. The chain links TRBV5-1 to TRBJ2-7, with unresolved D. This CDR3 region has 12 residues. In germline, CDR1 is SGHRS, CDR2 YFSETQ. V lost 0 bases and J 6 bases, leaving 7 bases between the germline ends.

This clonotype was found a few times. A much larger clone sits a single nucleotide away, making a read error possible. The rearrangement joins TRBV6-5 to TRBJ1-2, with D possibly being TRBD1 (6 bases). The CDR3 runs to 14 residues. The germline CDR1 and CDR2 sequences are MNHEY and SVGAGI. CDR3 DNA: TGTGCCAGCAGTTACGGACAGACCAACTATGGCCACACCTTC. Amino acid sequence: CASSYGQTNYGHTF.

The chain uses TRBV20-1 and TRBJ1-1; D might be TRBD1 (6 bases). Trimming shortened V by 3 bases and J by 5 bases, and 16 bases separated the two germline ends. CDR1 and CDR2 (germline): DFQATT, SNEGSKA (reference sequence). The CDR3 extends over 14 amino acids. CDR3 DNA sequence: TGCAGTGCTAGTGGCCTAAAGGGGGGTACTGAAGCTTTCTTT. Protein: CSASGLKGGTEAFF.

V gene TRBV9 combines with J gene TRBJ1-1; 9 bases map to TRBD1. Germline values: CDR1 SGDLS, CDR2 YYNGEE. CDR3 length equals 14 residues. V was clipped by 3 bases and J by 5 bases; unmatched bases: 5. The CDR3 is CASSARTGDTEAFF. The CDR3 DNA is TGTGCCAGCAGCGCACGGACAGGGGATACTGAAGCTTTCTTT.

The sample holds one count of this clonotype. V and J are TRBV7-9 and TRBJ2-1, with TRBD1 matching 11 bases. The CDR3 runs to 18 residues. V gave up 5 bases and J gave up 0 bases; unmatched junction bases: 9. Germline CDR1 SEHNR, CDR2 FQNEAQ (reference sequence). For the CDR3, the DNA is TGTGCCAGCAGCCGGACAGGGGGCAAAAAGAGCTCCTACAATGAGCAGTTCTTC. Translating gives CASSRTGGKKSSYNEQFF.

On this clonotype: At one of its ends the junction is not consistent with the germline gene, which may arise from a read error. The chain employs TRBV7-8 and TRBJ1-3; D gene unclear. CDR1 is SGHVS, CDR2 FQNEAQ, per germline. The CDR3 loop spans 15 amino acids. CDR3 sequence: CDSSDSTGSGNTIYF. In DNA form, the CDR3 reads TGTGACAGCAGCGACTCGACTGGCTCTGGAAACACCATATATTTT. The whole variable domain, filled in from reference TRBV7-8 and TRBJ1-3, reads GAGVSQSPRYKVAKRGQDVALRCDPISGHVSLFWYQQALGQGPEFLTYFQNEAQLDKSGLPSDRFFAERPEGSVSTLKIQRTQQEDSAVYLCDSSDSTGSGNTIYFGEGSWLTVV.

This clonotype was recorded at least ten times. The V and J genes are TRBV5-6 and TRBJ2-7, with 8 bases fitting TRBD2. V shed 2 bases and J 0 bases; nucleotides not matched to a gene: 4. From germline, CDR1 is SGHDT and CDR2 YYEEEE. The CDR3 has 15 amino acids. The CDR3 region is CASSLSGGLSYEQYF. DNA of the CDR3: TGTGCCAGCAGCTTAAGCGGGGGCCTCTCCTACGAGCAGTACTTC.

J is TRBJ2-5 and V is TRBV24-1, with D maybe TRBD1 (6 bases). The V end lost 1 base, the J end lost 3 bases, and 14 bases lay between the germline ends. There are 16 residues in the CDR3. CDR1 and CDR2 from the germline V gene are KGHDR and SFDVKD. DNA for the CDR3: TGTGCCACCAGTGATTTTTCAACAGGGAAAAAAGAGACCCAGTACTTC. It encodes CATSDFSTGKKETQYF.

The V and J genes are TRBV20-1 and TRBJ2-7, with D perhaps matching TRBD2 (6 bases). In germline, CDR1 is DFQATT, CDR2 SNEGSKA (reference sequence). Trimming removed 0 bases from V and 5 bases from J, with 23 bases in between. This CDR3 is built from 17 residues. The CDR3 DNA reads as TGCAGTGCTAGAGATCCCCTGTGGGGCGGGACGGAGGACGAGCAGTACTTC. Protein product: CSARDPLWGGTEDEQYF.

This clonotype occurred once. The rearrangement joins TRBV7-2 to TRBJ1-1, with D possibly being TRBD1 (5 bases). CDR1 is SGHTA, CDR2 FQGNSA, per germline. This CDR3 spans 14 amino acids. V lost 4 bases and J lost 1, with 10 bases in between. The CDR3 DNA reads TGTGCCAGCAGCTCGGGACCGACGAACACTGAAGCTTTCTTT. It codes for CASSSGPTNTEAFF.

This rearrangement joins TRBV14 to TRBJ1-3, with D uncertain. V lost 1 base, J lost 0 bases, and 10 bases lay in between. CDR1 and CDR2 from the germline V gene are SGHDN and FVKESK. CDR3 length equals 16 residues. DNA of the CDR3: TGTGCCAGCAGCCAAGGGTCACAGCCCTCTGGAAACACCATATATTTT. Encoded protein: CASSQGSQPSGNTIYF.

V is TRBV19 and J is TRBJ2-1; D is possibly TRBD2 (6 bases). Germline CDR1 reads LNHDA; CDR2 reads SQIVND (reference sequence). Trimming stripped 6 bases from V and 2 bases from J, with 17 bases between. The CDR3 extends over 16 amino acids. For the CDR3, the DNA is TGTGCCAGTAGCTTTTGGGACTCATCTCCCTACAATGAGCAGTTCTTC. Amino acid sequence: CASSFWDSSPYNEQFF.

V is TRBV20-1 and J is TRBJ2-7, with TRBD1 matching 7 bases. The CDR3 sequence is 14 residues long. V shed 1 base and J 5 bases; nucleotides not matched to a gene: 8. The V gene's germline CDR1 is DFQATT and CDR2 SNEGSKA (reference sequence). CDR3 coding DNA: TGCAGTGCTAGAGGAGGGACAGCCCGAAACGAGCAGTACTTC. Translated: CSARGGTARNEQYF.

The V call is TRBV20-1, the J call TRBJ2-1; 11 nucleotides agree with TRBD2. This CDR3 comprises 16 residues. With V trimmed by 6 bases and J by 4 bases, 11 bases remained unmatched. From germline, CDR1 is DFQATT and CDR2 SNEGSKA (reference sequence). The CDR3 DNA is TGCAGTGCACCTTCTAGCGGGAGGACTTCTTACAATGAGCAGTTCTTC. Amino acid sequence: CSAPSSGRTSYNEQFF.

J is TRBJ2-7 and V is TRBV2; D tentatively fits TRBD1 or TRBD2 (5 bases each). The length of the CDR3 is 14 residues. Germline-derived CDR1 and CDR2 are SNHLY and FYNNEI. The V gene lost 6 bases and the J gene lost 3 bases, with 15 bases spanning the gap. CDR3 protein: CASRLGTQSYEQYF. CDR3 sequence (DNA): TGTGCCAGCAGACTTGGGACCCAGAGCTACGAGCAGTACTTC.

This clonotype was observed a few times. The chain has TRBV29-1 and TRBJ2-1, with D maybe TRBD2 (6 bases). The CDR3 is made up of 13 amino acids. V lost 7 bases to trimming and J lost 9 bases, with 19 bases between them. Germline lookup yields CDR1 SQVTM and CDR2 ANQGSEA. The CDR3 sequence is CSAGTPPGGEQFF. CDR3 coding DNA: TGCAGCGCCGGGACTCCTCCTGGAGGTGAGCAGTTCTTC.

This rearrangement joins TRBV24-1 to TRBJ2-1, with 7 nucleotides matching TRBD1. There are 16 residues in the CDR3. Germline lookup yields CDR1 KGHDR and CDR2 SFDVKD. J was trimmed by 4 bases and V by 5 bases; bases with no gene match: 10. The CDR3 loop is CATSAGPGQSYNEQFF. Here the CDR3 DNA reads TGTGCCACCAGTGCAGGACCGGGACAGTCTTACAATGAGCAGTTCTTC.

CDR3 region: CASSPRPNEQFF. DNA for the CDR3: TGTGCCAGTAGTCCCCGTCCTAATGAGCAGTTCTTC. This sequence joins TRBV19 and TRBJ2-1, with D unclear. Germline CDR1 reads LNHDA; CDR2 reads SQIVND (reference sequence). CDR3 length: 12 amino acids. The V and J ends lost 5 bases and 7 bases respectively, with 9 bases between them.